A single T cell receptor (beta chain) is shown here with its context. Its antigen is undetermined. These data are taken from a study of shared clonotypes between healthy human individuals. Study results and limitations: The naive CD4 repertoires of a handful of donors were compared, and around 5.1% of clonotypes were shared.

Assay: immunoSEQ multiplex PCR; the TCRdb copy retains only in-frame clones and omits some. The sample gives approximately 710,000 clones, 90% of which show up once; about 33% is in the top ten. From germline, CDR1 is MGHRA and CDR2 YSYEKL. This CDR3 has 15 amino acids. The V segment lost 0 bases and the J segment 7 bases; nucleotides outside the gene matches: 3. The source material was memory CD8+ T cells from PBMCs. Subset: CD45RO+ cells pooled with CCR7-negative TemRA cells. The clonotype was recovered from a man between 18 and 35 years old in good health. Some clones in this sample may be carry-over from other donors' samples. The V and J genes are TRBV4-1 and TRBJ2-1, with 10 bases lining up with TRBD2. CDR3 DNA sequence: TGCGCCAGCAGCCAAGATGAACTAGCGGGGAATGAGCAGTTCTTC. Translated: CASSQDELAGNEQFF.